These T cell receptor beta chains were read from a single sample in a study of T cell responses to AZD1222 COVID-19 vaccine. The method was immunoSEQ multiplex PCR; TCRdb's version includes in-frame clones alone and lacks a portion of them. The sample gives 120,000 or so clones, roughly 91% of which show up once; around 5.1% is in the top ten. Here the sequenced sample was peripheral blood, taken 28 days after the second AZD1222 dose. Receptors originate from an adult who received the AZD1222 COVID-19 vaccine. The CDR3 runs from the conserved cysteine through the conserved F or W. Each record gives: CDR3 DNA, CDR3 protein, J gene, D gene, clone size, V gene. D genes are given only for firm matches. Some rows have no size entry. The others give once, few or many, or a class for an expanded clone.

DNA: TGTGCCAGCAGCTTGGTGGGGGTGAAAGCTTTCTTT
CDR3: CASSLVGVKAFF
J: TRBJ1-1
D: .
size: .
V: TRBV5-6

DNA: TGTGCCAGCAGCGTTAAACCACAGGGGACGAACACTGAAGCTTTCTTT
CDR3: CASSVKPQGTNTEAFF
J: TRBJ1-1
D: TRBD1
size: .
V: TRBV9

DNA: TGTGCCTGGAATAAGGGGTCCAATCAGCCCCAGCATTTT
CDR3: CAWNKGSNQPQHF
J: TRBJ1-5
D: .
size: .
V: TRBV30

DNA: TGTGCCAGCTCCCTGGATTGGGGGGCATCAGAGACCCAGTACTTC
CDR3: CASSLDWGASETQYF
J: TRBJ2-5
D: .
size: .
V: TRBV18

DNA: TGTGCCAGCAGTTGGACTAGCGCCTCCTACGAGCAGTACTTC
CDR3: CASSWTSASYEQYF
J: TRBJ2-7
D: TRBD2
size: .
V: TRBV27

DNA: TGTGCCAGCAGTTACTCGTCGGTGAGCAATCAGCCCCAGCATTTT
CDR3: CASSYSSVSNQPQHF
J: TRBJ1-5
D: .
size: .
V: TRBV6-2/TRBV6-3

DNA: TGTGCCTGGAGTGTACAGGGTTATACTGAAGCTTTCTTT
CDR3: CAWSVQGYTEAFF
J: TRBJ1-1
D: .
size: .
V: TRBV30

DNA: TGTGCCAGCAGCCAAGATGGGGGGGCGGACTCCTACGAGCAGTACTTC
CDR3: CASSQDGGADSYEQYF
J: TRBJ2-7
D: .
size: .
V: TRBV3-1/TRBV3-2

DNA: TGTGCCAGTAGTACCGGGGGGGTCGGCAATCAGCCCCAGCATTTT
CDR3: CASSTGGVGNQPQHF
J: TRBJ1-5
D: .
size: .
V: TRBV19

DNA: TGTGCCAGCAGCTTAAGTCCAGATACCCTTCGGGAGACCCAGTACTTC
CDR3: CASSLSPDTLRETQYF
J: TRBJ2-5
D: .
size: .
V: TRBV11-2

DNA: TGTGCCAGCAGCTCCCGCCGGGACACCTCTAACACCGGGGAGCTGTTTTTT
CDR3: CASSSRRDTSNTGELFF
J: TRBJ2-2
D: .
size: .
V: TRBV7-9

DNA: TGTGCCAGCAGCCTAGGGATTTCCGGGGGTAATGAGCAGTTCTTC
CDR3: CASSLGISGGNEQFF
J: TRBJ2-1
D: .
size: .
V: TRBV7-9

DNA: TGTGCCAGTAGTTACAGGTCAGCTAATGAAAAACTGTTTTTT
CDR3: CASSYRSANEKLFF
J: TRBJ1-4
D: .
size: .
V: TRBV19

DNA: TGTGCTAGTGGTCCAGGACAGGAGAACATTCAGTACTTC
CDR3: CASGPGQENIQYF
J: TRBJ2-4
D: TRBD1
size: .
V: TRBV12-5

DNA: TGTGCCAGCAGAGAGGCGGTGACCGGGGAGCTGTTTTTT
CDR3: CASREAVTGELFF
J: TRBJ2-2
D: .
size: .
V: TRBV6-5

DNA: TGTGCCAGTAGTTACGATAGCCGTGGGACCCAGTACTTC
CDR3: CASSYDSRGTQYF
J: TRBJ2-5
D: .
size: .
V: TRBV6-2/TRBV6-3

DNA: TGTGCCAGCAAGATTGCCACGTGGAACTACGAGCAGTACTTC
CDR3: CASKIATWNYEQYF
J: TRBJ2-7
D: .
size: .
V: TRBV6-5

DNA: TGTGCCAGCGTTCCCCACAGGGACCACACTGAAGCTTTCTTT
CDR3: CASVPHRDHTEAFF
J: TRBJ1-1
D: .
size: .
V: TRBV27

DNA: TGTGCCAGCAGTTTAGGGACAGCTTCGAACACTGAAGCTTTCTTT
CDR3: CASSLGTASNTEAFF
J: TRBJ1-1
D: TRBD1
size: .
V: TRBV28

DNA: TGTGCCAGTAGTCACCCAGAGGGAATACATACGCAGTATTTT
CDR3: CASSHPEGIHTQYF
J: TRBJ2-3
D: .
size: once
V: TRBV19

DNA: TGCGCCAGCACCCCCGTTAGCACAGATACGCAGTATTTT
CDR3: CASTPVSTDTQYF
J: TRBJ2-3
D: .
size: .
V: TRBV5-1

DNA: TGTGCCAGCAGTTTCGGGAAGGAAAAACTGTTTTTT
CDR3: CASSFGKEKLFF
J: TRBJ1-4
D: .
size: .
V: TRBV12-3/TRBV12-4

DNA: TGTGCCAGCAGTCCACTTGGGGGGGTCGGGCAGTACTTC
CDR3: CASSPLGGVGQYF
J: TRBJ2-7
D: TRBD2
size: .
V: TRBV12-3/TRBV12-4

DNA: TGTGCCAGCCGGGCCCGGGTGACAGATACGCAGTATTTT
CDR3: CASRARVTDTQYF
J: TRBJ2-3
D: .
size: .
V: TRBV2

DNA: TGCAGCGTAAAAGGGGGGGCCCTAGATACGCAGTATTTT
CDR3: CSVKGGALDTQYF
J: TRBJ2-3
D: .
size: .
V: TRBV29-1

DNA: TGTGCCAGCAGCCTGGGACACTACTACGAGCAGTACTTC
CDR3: CASSLGHYYEQYF
J: TRBJ2-7
D: .
size: .
V: TRBV7-2

DNA: TGTGCCAGCAGCTTCGGCGGGAGTTCGTACGAGCAGTACTTC
CDR3: CASSFGGSSYEQYF
J: TRBJ2-7
D: TRBD2
size: .
V: TRBV7-8

DNA: TGTGCCAGCAGCCAGGTGGCAGCAAATACGCAGCAGTACTTC
CDR3: CASSQVAANTQQYF
J: TRBJ2-7
D: .
size: .
V: TRBV27